These 13 T cell receptor beta chains were sequenced from one sample in a study of human T cells and chemical hapten exposure. Via MiXCR, TCRdb re-called the RACE reads, giving one row per CDR3 protein. The sample yields approximately 100,000 distinct CDR3 sequences, approximately 11% seen once. The time point is: patch test 1, 2 weeks after DPC sensitization. Treatment specified: therapeutic diphenylcyclopropenone sensitization with weekly scalp DPC. This material consisted of whole blood, taken in connection with sensitization to the hapten diphenylcyclopropenone (DPC). The source of these receptors is a woman in her thirties or forties with alopecia areata. Some clones in this sample may be carry-over from other donors' samples.

This sequence joins TRBV30 and TRBJ1-2; a possible D gene is TRBD1 (5 bases). Germline lookup yields CDR1 GTSNPN and CDR2 SVGIG (reference sequence). This CDR3 is 16 amino acids long. Trimming shortened V by 4 bases and J by 0 bases, and 18 bases separated the two germline ends. Written as DNA, the CDR3 is TGTGCCTGGACCCTAGGAGGGGCCGTATCTAACTATGGCTACACCTTC. It translates to CAWTLGGAVSNYGYTF.

This chain connects TRBV15 to TRBJ2-1; D is possibly TRBD2 (5 bases). This CDR3 has 15 amino acids. V lost 7 bases and J lost 0, with 13 bases in between. Germline V gene lookup returns CDR1 LNHNV and CDR2 YYDKDF (reference sequence). Written as DNA, the CDR3 is TGTGCCACCAACGCGCGAGGGATCTCCTACAATGAGCAGTTCTTC. Translated: CATNARGISYNEQFF.

This clonotype was counted a few times. The rearrangement joins TRBV4-3 to TRBJ1-4; maybe TRBD1 (5 bases). CDR1 LGHNA and CDR2 YSLEER come from the germline V gene. The length of the CDR3 is 16 residues. Trimming shortened V by 2 bases and J by 3 bases, and 13 bases separated the two germline ends. The CDR3 region is CASSQLQGLPNEKLFF. The CDR3 nucleotides are TGCGCCAGCAGCCAACTTCAGGGTTTACCTAATGAAAAACTGTTTTTT.

The rearrangement joins TRBV14 to TRBJ2-2; D unclear. The CDR3 consists of 16 residues. CDR1 is SGHDN, CDR2 FVKESK, per germline. The V gene lost 0 bases and the J gene lost 7 bases, with 15 bases spanning the gap. The CDR3 protein is CASSQDRTVVGGELFF. CDR3 coding DNA: TGTGCCAGCAGCCAAGATCGGACGGTCGTGGGCGGGGAGCTGTTTTTT.

In this sample, this clonotype turned up a few times. The chain uses TRBV4-2 and TRBJ2-3; D is ambiguous. Germline V gene lookup returns CDR1 LGHNA and CDR2 YNFKEQ. The CDR3 covers 14 residues. V gave up 2 bases and J gave up 5 bases, with 11 bases separating them. The CDR3 DNA sequence: TGTGCCAGCAGCCAACGGATAGCAGGAGATACGCAGTATTTT. Its translation is CASSQRIAGDTQYF.

This clonotype was picked up a small number of times. This CDR3 reads CASSAFDGYTF. DNA of the CDR3: TGTGCCAGCAGCGCCTTTGATGGCTACACCTTC. V and J are TRBV25-1 and TRBJ1-2; D is uncertain. This CDR3 is 11 amino acids long. Trimming took 6 bases from V and 6 from J, leaving 8 bases between them. In germline, CDR1 is MGHDK, CDR2 SYGVNS.

This clonotype has ten or more counts. The gene calls are TRBV5-1 and TRBJ2-7; 9 bases match TRBD2. The CDR3 sequence is 16 residues long. Germline lookup yields CDR1 SGHRS and CDR2 YFSETQ. J gave up 5 bases and V 1 base, and 10 bases lay outside the gene matches. The CDR3 sequence is CASSLIASGTANEQYF. In nucleotides, the CDR3 is TGCGCCAGCAGCTTGATCGCTAGCGGGACTGCAAACGAGCAGTACTTC.

The sample holds many counts of this clonotype. The chain employs TRBV27 and TRBJ2-1; 8 bases agree with TRBD2. Losses at the gene ends were 3 bases for V and 8 bases for J; bases not matched to a gene: 6. This CDR3 has 14 residues. Germline loops: CDR1 MNHEY, CDR2 SMNVEV (reference sequence). CDR3 residues: CASSLAGGRDEQFF. CDR3 bases: TGTGCCAGCAGTTTGGCGGGAGGCCGGGATGAGCAGTTCTTC.

This clonotype was picked up many times. This chain joins TRBV7-8 and TRBJ1-2; D unclear. Trimming shortened V by 2 bases and J by 4 bases, and 8 bases separated the two germline ends. Per the germline V gene, CDR1 is SGHVS and CDR2 is FQNEAQ. CDR3 length: 13 residues. The chain's CDR3 is CASSLQVAYGYTF. As DNA, the CDR3 is TGTGCCAGCAGCTTACAGGTGGCCTATGGCTACACCTTC.

Concerning this clonotype: With a much larger clone just one base away, this may be a read error. The CDR3 ends on some other residue instead of the conserved phenylalanine or tryptophan, so this is likely a read error. The chain carries TRBV4-3 and TRBJ1-2; D is unclear. V was clipped by 2 bases and J by 0 bases, with 4 bases between them. Germline V CDR1 and CDR2: LGHNA, YSLEER. This CDR3 is 13 amino acids long. CDR3 DNA sequence: TGCGCCAGCAGCCAAAACGCTAACTATGGCTACACCTAC. Its protein is CASSQNANYGYTY.

This clonotype occurred once. The genes are TRBV7-2 and TRBJ2-7, with D perhaps matching TRBD2 (6 bases). From germline, CDR1 is SGHTA and CDR2 FQGNSA. Trimming shortened V by 6 bases and J by 6 bases, and 24 bases separated the two germline ends. The CDR3 covers 16 residues. The CDR3 sequence is CASRSIERAGSGEQYF. The CDR3 DNA is TGTGCCAGCAGATCCATCGAGCGGGCGGGATCGGGCGAGCAGTACTTC.

The chain has TRBV7-2 and TRBJ1-1, with D perhaps matching TRBD1 (5 bases). V was trimmed by 2 bases and J by 7 bases, leaving 11 bases between them. The CDR3 spans 13 residues. The germline V gene has CDR1 SGHTA and CDR2 FQGNSA. Here the CDR3 DNA reads TGTGCCAGCAGCTTACAGGGTTCCCATGAAGCTTTCTTT. This translates into CASSLQGSHEAFF.

This clonotype came up many times. The V call is TRBV20-1, the J call TRBJ2-2; D is unclear. Germline CDR1 reads DFQATT; CDR2 reads SNEGSKA (reference sequence). Trimming pared 6 bases from V and 6 bases from J, leaving 14 bases between. This CDR3 contains 13 residues. CDR3 sequence (DNA): TGCAGTGCCCCGAACCTCGGATCCGGGGAGCTGTTTTTT. Its protein is CSAPNLGSGELFF.